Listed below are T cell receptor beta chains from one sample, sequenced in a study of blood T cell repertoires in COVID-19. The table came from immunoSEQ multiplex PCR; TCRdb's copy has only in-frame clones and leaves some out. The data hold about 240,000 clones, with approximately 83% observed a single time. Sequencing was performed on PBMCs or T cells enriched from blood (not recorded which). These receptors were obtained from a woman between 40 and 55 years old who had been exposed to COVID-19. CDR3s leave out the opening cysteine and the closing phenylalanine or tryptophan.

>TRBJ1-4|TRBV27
ASGDRAVVEKLF
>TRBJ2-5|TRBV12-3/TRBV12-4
ASSHEVLETQY
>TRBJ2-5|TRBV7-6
ASSLVVGVETQY
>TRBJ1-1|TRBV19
ASSWWGGNTEAF
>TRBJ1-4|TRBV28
ASSLSGQGEEKLF
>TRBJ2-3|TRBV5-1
ASTSGGTTDTQY
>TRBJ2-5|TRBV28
ASSFRGADQETQY
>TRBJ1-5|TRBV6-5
ASRKEVNQPQH
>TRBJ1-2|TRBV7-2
ASSLAAVYGYT
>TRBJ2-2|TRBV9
ASSLTSGGLNTGELF
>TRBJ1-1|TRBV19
ASSGWWRNTEAF
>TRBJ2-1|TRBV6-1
ASSEPPVGGEQF
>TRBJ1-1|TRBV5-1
ASSLQGDNTEAF
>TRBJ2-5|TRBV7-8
ASSLGIGDLGTQY
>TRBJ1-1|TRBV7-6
ASSLTPQSGTEAF
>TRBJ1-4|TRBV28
ASRLTGAGEKLF
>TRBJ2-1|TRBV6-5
ASSFNQGAGEQF
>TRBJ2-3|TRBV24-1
ATSHPRAADTQY
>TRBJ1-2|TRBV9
ASSAGQANYGYT
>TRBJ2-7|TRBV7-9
ASSLAGRSWEQY
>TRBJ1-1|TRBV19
ASSSLEGTGEAF
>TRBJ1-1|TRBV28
ASSSSGNTEAF
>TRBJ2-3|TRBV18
ASSLGLGGRDTQY
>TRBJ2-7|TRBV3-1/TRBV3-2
ASSQRDRGEQY
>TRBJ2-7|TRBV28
ASGQQVLPYEQY
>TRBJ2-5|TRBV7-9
ASSAGTSQETQY